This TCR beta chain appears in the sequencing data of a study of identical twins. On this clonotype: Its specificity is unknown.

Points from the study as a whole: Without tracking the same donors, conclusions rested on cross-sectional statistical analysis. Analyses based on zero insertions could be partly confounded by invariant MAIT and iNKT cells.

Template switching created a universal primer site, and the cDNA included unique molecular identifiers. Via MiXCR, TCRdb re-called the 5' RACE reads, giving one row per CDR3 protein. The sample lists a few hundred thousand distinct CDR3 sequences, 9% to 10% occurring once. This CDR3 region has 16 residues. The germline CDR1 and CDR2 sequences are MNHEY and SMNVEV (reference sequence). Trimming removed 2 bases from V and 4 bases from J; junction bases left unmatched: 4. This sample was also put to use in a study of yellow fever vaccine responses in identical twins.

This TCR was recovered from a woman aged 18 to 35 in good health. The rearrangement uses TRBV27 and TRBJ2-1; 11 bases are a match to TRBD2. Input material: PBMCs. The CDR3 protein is CASSLARTSGYNEQFF. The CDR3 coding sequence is TGTGCCAGCAGTTTAGCCCGGACTAGCGGGTACAATGAGCAGTTCTTC.